The T cell receptor (beta chain) described here comes from a study of cytomegalovirus exposure and HLA in healthy donors. General study findings and limits: It was in a later analysis that TCR association rates were seen to vary by HLA locus, highest for DRB1 and lowest for HLA-C. It was confirmed in vitro that three of the CMV-associated chains were specific for CMV antigens. Some V segments (TRBV6-2 and TRBV6-3 among them) were excluded as indistinguishable. In a later analysis, CMV-associated beta chains were mostly HLA-associated, it appeared.

CDR1 SGHNT and CDR2 YENEEA come from the germline V gene. This CDR3 has 16 residues. Trimming took 5 bases from V and 0 from J; bases not matched to a gene: 3. Points on this clone: Its antigen is not identified.

The PCR was carried out with 60 Vbeta primers and 13 Jbeta primers. Profiling relied on immunoSEQ multiplex PCR, and the TCRdb table lists in-frame clones only, not all of them. The data contain about 200,000 clones, roughly 79% of them singletons. The chain carries TRBV11-3 and TRBJ2-3, with TRBD1 matching 12 bases. The specimen sequenced was PBMCs. This receptor was identified in a man younger than 30 in good health and CMV-seronegative. CDR3 sequence: CASSGGQGASTDTQYF. Here the CDR3 DNA reads TGTGCCAGCAGCGGGGGACAGGGGGCGAGCACAGATACGCAGTATTTT.